This TCR beta chain was sequenced for a study of blood T cell repertoires in COVID-19. Study context: Material from acute and convalescent COVID-19 was sourced from the United States, Italy and Spain. PBMCs, B-cell-depleted T cells, or T cells provided the cDNA or gDNA that made up the material.

Per the original methods: Reference gene primers were amplified, and this amplification served to estimate nucleated cell counts. Profiling relied on immunoSEQ multiplex PCR, and the TCRdb table lists in-frame clones only, not all of them. V and J calls plus clone size are reproduced from that table; the DNA served to infer D and trimming. The sample consists of over 350,000 clones, more than 75% of them appearing once. Sample: PBMCs or T cells enriched from blood (not recorded which). The receptor was isolated from a woman younger than 45 with acute COVID-19.

CDR3 amino acids: CSTHKGTDTQYF. CDR3 coding DNA: TGCAGCACGCACAAGGGGACAGATACGCAGTATTTT. This chain uses TRBV29-1 with TRBJ2-3, with D possibly matching TRBD1 (5 bases). Between the trimmed V and J ends, which lost 8 bases and 3 bases, there was a span of 12 bases. Germline lookup yields CDR1 SQVTM and CDR2 ANQGSEA. The CDR3 has 12 amino acids.